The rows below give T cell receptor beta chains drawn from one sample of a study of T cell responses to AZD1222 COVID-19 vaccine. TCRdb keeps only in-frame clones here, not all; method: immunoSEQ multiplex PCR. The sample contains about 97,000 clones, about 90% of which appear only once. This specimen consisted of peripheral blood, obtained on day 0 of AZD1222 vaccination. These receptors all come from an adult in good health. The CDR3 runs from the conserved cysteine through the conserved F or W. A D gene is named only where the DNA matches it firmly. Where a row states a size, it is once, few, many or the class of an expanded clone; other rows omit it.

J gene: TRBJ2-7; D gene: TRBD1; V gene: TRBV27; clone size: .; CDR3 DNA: TGTGCCACCCGACAGGGGGCGACGGTTGAGCAGTACTTC; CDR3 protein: CATRQGATVEQYF
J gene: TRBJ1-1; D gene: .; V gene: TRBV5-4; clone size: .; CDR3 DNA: TGTGCCAGCAGCTTGGCCAGGGGAGGGAACACTGAAGCTTTCTTT; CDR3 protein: CASSLARGGNTEAFF
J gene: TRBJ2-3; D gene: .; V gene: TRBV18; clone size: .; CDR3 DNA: TGTGCCAGCTCACCACGGGGGGCCGGGCACACAGATACGCAGTATTTT; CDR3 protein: CASSPRGAGHTDTQYF
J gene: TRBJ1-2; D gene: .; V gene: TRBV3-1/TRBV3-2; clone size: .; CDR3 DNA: TGTGCCAGCACCTTACAGGGTATTGCCTATGGCTACACCTTC; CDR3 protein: CASTLQGIAYGYTF
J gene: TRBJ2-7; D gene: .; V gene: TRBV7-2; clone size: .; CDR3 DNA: TGTGCCAGCAGCCCTCCCTCCAAGGGACCGGTGGGGGAGCAGTACTTC; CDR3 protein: CASSPPSKGPVGEQYF
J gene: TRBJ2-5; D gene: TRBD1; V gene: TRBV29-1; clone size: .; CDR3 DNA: TGCAGCGTTGACAGGGGGCGGGAGACCCAGTACTTC; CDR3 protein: CSVDRGRETQYF
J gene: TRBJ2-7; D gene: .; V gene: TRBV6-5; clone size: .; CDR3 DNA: TGTGCCAGCAAGACCGCGGGCAGCTCCTACGAGCAGTACTTC; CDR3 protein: CASKTAGSSYEQYF
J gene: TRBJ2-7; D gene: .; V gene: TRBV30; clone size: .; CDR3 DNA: TGTGCCTGGGGGGTACAGGTGCGTGGCGAGCAGTACTTC; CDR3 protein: CAWGVQVRGEQYF
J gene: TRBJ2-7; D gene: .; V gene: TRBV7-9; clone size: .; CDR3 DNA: TGTGCCAGCAGCGTGTCGTACGAGCAGTACTTC; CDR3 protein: CASSVSYEQYF
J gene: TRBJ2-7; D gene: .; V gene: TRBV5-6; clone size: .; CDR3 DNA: TGTGCCAGCAGCAGGGGGATAGCGGCCCCCTACGAGCAGTACTTC; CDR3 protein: CASSRGIAAPYEQYF
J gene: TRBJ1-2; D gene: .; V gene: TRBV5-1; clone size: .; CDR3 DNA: TGCGCCAGCAGCTTGGACCGATATGGCTACACCTTC; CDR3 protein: CASSLDRYGYTF
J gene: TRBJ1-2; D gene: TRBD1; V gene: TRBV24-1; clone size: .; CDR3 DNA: TGTGCCACCAGTGATTTTACAGGGGGCAATGGCTACACCTTC; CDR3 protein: CATSDFTGGNGYTF
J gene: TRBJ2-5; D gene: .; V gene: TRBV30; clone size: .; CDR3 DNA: TGTGCCTGGAGTGTTAGCGTTAGGGAGTTCTTGCGAGAGACCCAGTACTTC; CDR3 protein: CAWSVSVREFLRETQYF
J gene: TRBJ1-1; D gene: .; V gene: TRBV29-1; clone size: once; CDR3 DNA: TGCAGCGTTGTTTTGAGAAACACTGAAGCTTTCTTT; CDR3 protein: CSVVLRNTEAFF
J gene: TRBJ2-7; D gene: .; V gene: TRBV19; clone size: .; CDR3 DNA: TGTGCCAGTAGTGACATGAGAAGGACAGCCTTCTACGAGCAGTACTTC; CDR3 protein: CASSDMRRTAFYEQYF
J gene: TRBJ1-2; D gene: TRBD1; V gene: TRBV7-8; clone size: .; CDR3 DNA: TGTGCCAGCAGCCTAATGGACAGGGGGGGCCTCTATGGCTACACCTTC; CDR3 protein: CASSLMDRGGLYGYTF
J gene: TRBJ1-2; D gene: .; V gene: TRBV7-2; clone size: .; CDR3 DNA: TGTGCCAGCAGCTTTCGGGGAGGGAGCTATGGCTACACCTTC; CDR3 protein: CASSFRGGSYGYTF
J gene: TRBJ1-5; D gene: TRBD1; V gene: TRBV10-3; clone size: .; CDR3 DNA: TGTGCCATCAGTGAAGGACAGGCTAGCAATCAGCCCCAGCATTTT; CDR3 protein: CAISEGQASNQPQHF
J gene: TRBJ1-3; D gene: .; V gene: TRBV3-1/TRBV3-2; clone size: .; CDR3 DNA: TGTGCCAGCAGCCAAGGAGGAAACACCATATATTTT; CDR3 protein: CASSQGGNTIYF
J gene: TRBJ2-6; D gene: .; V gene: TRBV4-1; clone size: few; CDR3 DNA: TGCGCCAGCAGCCAAGAGTTCGGCTCTGGGGCCAACGTCCTGACTTTC; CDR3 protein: CASSQEFGSGANVLTF
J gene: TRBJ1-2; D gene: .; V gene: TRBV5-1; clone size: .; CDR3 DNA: TGCGCCAGCAGCCTCGGAGACGGGAACTATGGCTACACCTTC; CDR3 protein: CASSLGDGNYGYTF
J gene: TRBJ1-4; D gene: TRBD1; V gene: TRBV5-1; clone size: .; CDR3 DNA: TGCGCCAGCAGCCTCGGACAGGGGAATGAAAAACTGTTTTTT; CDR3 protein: CASSLGQGNEKLFF
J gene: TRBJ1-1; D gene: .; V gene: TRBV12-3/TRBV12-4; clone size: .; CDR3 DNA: TGTGCCAGCAGCATATACACTGAAGCTTTCTTT; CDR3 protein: CASSIYTEAFF
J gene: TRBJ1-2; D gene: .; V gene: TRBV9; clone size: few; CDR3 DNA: TGTGCCAGCAGCGTAGTACAGGGAGTTGGCTACACCTTC; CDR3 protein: CASSVVQGVGYTF
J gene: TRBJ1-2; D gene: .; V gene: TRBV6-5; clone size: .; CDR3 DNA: TGTGCCAGCAGTCCCGGCATCGAAGTGGACTATGGCTACACCTTC; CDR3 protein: CASSPGIEVDYGYTF
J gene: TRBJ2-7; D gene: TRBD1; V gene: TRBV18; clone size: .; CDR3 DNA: TGTGCCAGCTCCCCCGAACAGGGGGCCTACGAGCAGTACTTC; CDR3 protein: CASSPEQGAYEQYF
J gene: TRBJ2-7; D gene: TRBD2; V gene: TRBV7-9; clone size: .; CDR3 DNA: TGTGCCAGCAGCACTTCTTGGGCTAGCGGGAACGAGCAGTACTTC; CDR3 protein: CASSTSWASGNEQYF
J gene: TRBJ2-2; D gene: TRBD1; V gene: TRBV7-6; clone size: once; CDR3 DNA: TGTGCCAGCAGCTCGACAGGGCCGAACACCGGGGAGCTGTTTTTT; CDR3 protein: CASSSTGPNTGELFF
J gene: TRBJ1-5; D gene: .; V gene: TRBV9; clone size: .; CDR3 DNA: TGTGCCAGCAGCGAAGGGGACCTTAGCAATCAGCCCCAGCATTTT; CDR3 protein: CASSEGDLSNQPQHF
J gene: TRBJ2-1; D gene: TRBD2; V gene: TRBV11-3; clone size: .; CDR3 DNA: TGTGCCAGCAGCTTAGGATCAGGACTAGCGGGAGAAGGTGAGCAGTTCTTC; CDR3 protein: CASSLGSGLAGEGEQFF
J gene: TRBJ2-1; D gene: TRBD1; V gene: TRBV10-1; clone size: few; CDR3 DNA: TGCGCCAGCGGATCGGGACAGACGAATGAGCAGTTCTTC; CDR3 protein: CASGSGQTNEQFF
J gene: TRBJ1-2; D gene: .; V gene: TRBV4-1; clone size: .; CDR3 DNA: TGCGCCAGCAGCCAACTGGGAGCAGTGGGCTATGGCTACACCTTC; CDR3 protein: CASSQLGAVGYGYTF
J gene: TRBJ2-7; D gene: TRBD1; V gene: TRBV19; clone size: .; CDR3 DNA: TGTGCCAGTAGTGCCGGGACAGGGGACTACGAGCAGTACTTC; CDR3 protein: CASSAGTGDYEQYF
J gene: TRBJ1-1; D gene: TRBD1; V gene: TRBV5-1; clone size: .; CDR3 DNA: TGCGCCAGCAGCTTAACGACAGGGGCCACTGAAGCTTTCTTT; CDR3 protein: CASSLTTGATEAFF
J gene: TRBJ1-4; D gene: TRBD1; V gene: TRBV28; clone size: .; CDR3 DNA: TGTGCCAGCAGTTCCTCCGGGACAGGGGGGGAAAAACTGTTTTTT; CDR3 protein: CASSSSGTGGEKLFF
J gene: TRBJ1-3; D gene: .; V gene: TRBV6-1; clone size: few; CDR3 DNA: TGTGCCAGCAGTGAAGCTGTCAATGCAGGGGGAAACACCATATATTTT; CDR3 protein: CASSEAVNAGGNTIYF
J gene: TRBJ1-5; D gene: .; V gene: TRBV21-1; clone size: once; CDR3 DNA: TGTGCCAGCAGCCCTAGGGGAGCTAGCAATCAGCCCCAGCATTTT; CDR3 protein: CASSPRGASNQPQHF
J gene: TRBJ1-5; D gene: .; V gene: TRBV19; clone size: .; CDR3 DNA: TGTGCCAGTAGTATAGCGGGAGGGTTCAATCAGCCCCAGCATTTT; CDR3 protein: CASSIAGGFNQPQHF